At least ten counts were recorded for the clone carrying this T cell receptor (beta chain). This specimen comes from a study of low-dose radiotherapy and immunotherapy resistance in tumors. This CDR3 has 13 amino acids. The germline V and J ends were trimmed by 4 bases and 0 bases, with 6 bases remaining between them. CDR1 and CDR2 from the germline V gene are MNHEY and SVGEGT. Both TCRalpha and TCRbeta chains were reverse transcribed with V-gene-specific primers. The authors ran approximately 20 PCR cycles to amplify TCRs with a constant-region primer and V-primer adapter. TCRdb re-derived calls from the reads in MiXCR, one entry per CDR3 protein. The sample lists about 84,000 distinct CDR3 sequences, about a sixth seen once, with 1.3% to 1.5% in the top ten. Time point noted: after trial treatment. As for treatment: LDRT plus nivolumab, ipilimumab, low-dose cyclophosphamide and aspirin (RACIN trial).

This clonotype was obtained from a male donor with prostate cancer. This sample comprised PBMCs, obtained after low-dose radiotherapy plus immunotherapy. The V call is TRBV6-2 or TRBV6-3, the J call TRBJ1-1; no clear D gene. DNA for the CDR3: TGTGCCAGCAGTTTACGGGTGAACACTGAAGCTTTCTTT. It is translated as CASSLRVNTEAFF.